This TCR beta chain was documented in a study of T cell clones after liver transplantation. Overall study: Tolerance: complete withdrawal held at least one year, liver enzymes staying within twice normal.

The V gene's germline CDR1 is SQVTM and CDR2 ANQGSEA. V lost 5 bases and J lost 3; bases outside the gene matches: 12. This CDR3 is built from 15 residues. As regards this clone: The antigen is not known.

Method: immunoSEQ multiplex PCR; TCRdb's copy keeps in-frame clones and lacks some. The sample has 65,000 to 95,000 clones, about 80% seen once; the top ten hold roughly 0.6%. Regarding the study as a whole: Low donor cell numbers restricted donor-reactive repertoire measurement in two subjects. Graft donor-reactive T cells may have migrated into the graft rather than being deleted. Post-transplant time points were not standardized, so conclusions are preliminary.

This TCR was sampled from a human donor who received a liver transplant. Sequencing was performed on CD4+ T cells from blood, taken before liver transplant. This rearrangement joins TRBV29-1 to TRBJ1-2; 7 bases align to TRBD1. The CDR3 nucleotides are TGCAGCGTTCTTAGCGGCTGGACAGGTGACTATGGCTACACCTTC. Its protein product is CSVLSGWTGDYGYTF.